Below, 20 T cell receptor beta chains from the same sample are listed, as sequenced in a study of vaccination and CD4 T cells after COVID-19. Treatment defined: approximately nine-day PBMC culture with coronavirus spike peptide pools or control peptides (ViraFEST assay). At the Johns Hopkins FTIC core, DNA taken from cultured CD4+ T cells was sequenced by way of the Oncomine TCR Beta short-read assay. TCRdb fed the PCR reads into MiXCR, producing one record per CDR3 protein. The sample carries about 21,000 distinct CDR3 sequences, roughly two fifths recorded once. These receptors have no known antigen. The sample in question was CD4+ T cells from blood, cultured in vitro, obtained before SARS-CoV-2 vaccination. Source of these receptors: a human donor who received a COVID-19 vaccine.

The chain couples TRBV6-5 to TRBJ1-1; D gene unclear. The CDR3 totals 14 residues. CDR1 MNHEY and CDR2 SVGAGI come from the germline V gene. The V end lost 2 bases, the J end lost 1 base, and 8 bases lay between the germline ends. CDR3 in amino acids: CASSYLDRNTEAFF. The CDR3 DNA is TGTGCCAGCAGTTACCTCGATAGGAACACTGAAGCTTTCTTT.

This clonotype came up a few times. The rearrangement joins TRBV7-2 to TRBJ2-7; TRBD1 agrees at 10 bases. CDR3 length equals 15 residues. Germline loops: CDR1 SGHTA, CDR2 FQGNSA. J was trimmed by 2 bases and V by 0 bases; bases with no gene match: 1. DNA of the CDR3: TGTGCCAGCAGCTTAGCGGGGACAGGGGCCTACGAGCAGTACTTC. It translates to CASSLAGTGAYEQYF.

With respect to this clonotype: The junction departs from the called germline gene at one end, perhaps through a read error. The CDR3 bases are TGCGCCAGCAGCTTGGCCCCGGGGCTACGGAACTATAATTCACTCCTCCACTTT. Its translation: CASSLAPGLRNYNSLLHF. This chain uses TRBV5-1 with TRBJ1-6; TRBD1 might be the D (5 bases). Germline assignment: CDR1 SGHRS and CDR2 YFSETQ. The CDR3 is made up of 18 amino acids.

In its sample, this clonotype was seen a few times. The chain employs TRBV18 and TRBJ1-1, with D unresolved. The CDR3 covers 15 residues. With 5 bases removed from V and 1 base from J, the gap between germline ends came to 14 bases. Per germline, CDR1 KGHSH and CDR2 LQKENI. The CDR3 DNA follows: TGTGCCAGCTCAATCCGGGAGGCAAAGAACACTGAAGCTTTCTTT. Translated, it gives CASSIREAKNTEAFF.

This clonotype was observed a handful of times. V and J are TRBV20-1 and TRBJ1-1; D uncertain. This CDR3 is built from 12 residues. The germline V gene has CDR1 DFQATT and CDR2 SNEGSKA (reference sequence). V lost 0 bases and J lost 12, with 14 bases in between. The CDR3 DNA reads as TGCAGTGCTAGAGATGGGCGAGAAAAGACTTTCTTT. Amino acids: CSARDGREKTFF.

The chain joins TRBV7-8 to TRBJ1-1; 7 nucleotides align to TRBD1. The CDR3 has 13 residues. The V segment lost 9 bases and the J segment 2 bases; nucleotides outside the gene matches: 6. CDR1 is SGHVS and CDR2 is FQNEAQ in the germline V gene. In nucleotides, the CDR3 is TGTGCCAGTAGACAGGGAGTTAACACTGAAGCTTTCTTT. Protein: CASRQGVNTEAFF.

In DNA, the CDR3 is TGCGCCAGCAGCTCTCTGCCAGGGGACGGCTACACCTTC. It encodes CASSSLPGDGYTF. The chain has TRBV5-1 and TRBJ1-2; perhaps TRBD1 as D (6 bases). The V gene's germline CDR1 is SGHRS and CDR2 YFSETQ. Trimming took off 3 bases at V and 8 bases at J, with 14 bases between the two ends. The CDR3 has 13 amino acids.

The V and J genes are TRBV7-2 and TRBJ1-6; a weak D match, TRBD1 (6 bases). This CDR3 region has 16 residues. Germline V lookup: CDR1 SGHTA, CDR2 FQGNSA. V was trimmed by 5 bases and J by 6 bases, leaving 17 bases between them. The CDR3: CASSPLVGAGNSPLHF. The CDR3 bases are TGTGCCAGCAGCCCCCTGGTGGGGGCGGGTAATTCACCCCTCCACTTT. Full variable domain (outside the CDR3, taken from reference TRBV7-2 and TRBJ1-6): GAGVSQSPSNKVTEKGKDVELRCDPISGHTALYWYRQSLGQGLEFLIYFQGNSAPDKSGLPSDRFSAERTGGSVSTLTIQRTQQEDSAVYLCASSPLVGAGNSPLHFGNGTRLTVT.

This chain uses TRBV7-2 with TRBJ2-5; D is ambiguous. V dropped 4 bases and J dropped 5 bases, with 14 bases sitting between them. Germline lookup yields CDR1 SGHTA and CDR2 FQGNSA. This CDR3 region has 14 residues. The CDR3: CASSSTSLGETQYF. CDR3 DNA sequence: TGTGCCAGCAGCTCGACTTCGCTCGGGGAGACCCAGTACTTC.

This clonotype has just a few counts. The J gene is TRBJ1-6, the V gene TRBV27, with 9 bases lining up with TRBD1. Trimming removed 3 bases from V and 6 bases from J; junction bases left unmatched: 3. Germline V gene sequence: CDR1 MNHEY, CDR2 SMNVEV (reference sequence). The CDR3 loop spans 15 amino acids. This chain's CDR3 is CASSFGTGPNSPLHF. DNA of the CDR3: TGTGCCAGCAGTTTCGGGACAGGGCCTAATTCACCCCTCCACTTT.

V is TRBV28 and J is TRBJ1-6, with D tentatively TRBD1 (5 bases). CDR3 length equals 13 residues. Germline V lookup: CDR1 MDHEN, CDR2 SYDVKM. Trimming removed 5 bases at V and 7 bases at J, with 9 bases between. As DNA, the CDR3 is TGTGCCAGCAGTCGGAGGGACAATTCACCCCTCCACTTT. Protein: CASSRRDNSPLHF. The full variable domain, completed using reference TRBV28 and TRBJ1-6, is DVKVTQSSRYLVKRTGEKVFLECVQDMDHENMFWYRQDPGLGLRLIYFSYDVKMKEKGDIPEGYSVSREKKERFSLILESASTNQTSMYLCASSRRDNSPLHFGNGTRLTVT.

This clonotype turned up a few times. The chain links TRBV12-3 or TRBV12-4 to TRBJ2-3; no clear D gene. V gave up 8 bases and J gave up 0 bases, with 15 bases separating them. The CDR3 has 15 residues. The CDR3 DNA follows: TGTGCCAGCGGGAAGGGTGGGTGGAGCACAGATACGCAGTATTTT. This codes for CASGKGGWSTDTQYF.

This sequence joins TRBV11-2 and TRBJ1-2; D not certain. The germline V gene encodes CDR1 SGHAT and CDR2 FQNNGV. V was pared by 2 bases and J by 2 bases, with 6 bases between. The CDR3 runs to 13 residues. CDR3 in DNA: TGTGCCAGCAGCTTAAGCTTCAACTATGGCTACACCTTC. Translation gives CASSLSFNYGYTF.

The chain employs TRBV19 and TRBJ2-3, with TRBD1 matching over 10 bases. V gave up 8 bases and J gave up 4 bases; unmatched junction bases: 12. Per germline, CDR1 LNHDA and CDR2 SQIVND (reference sequence). The CDR3 consists of 16 residues. The CDR3 bases are TGTGCCAGTTCAAAACAGGACAGGGGGGCGGCAGATACGCAGTATTTT. This codes for CASSKQDRGAADTQYF.

This chain links TRBV2 with TRBJ1-2, with D perhaps matching TRBD1 (6 bases). With 2 bases removed from V and 4 bases from J, the gap between germline ends came to 11 bases. Germline CDR1 is SNHLY and CDR2 is FYNNEI. The CDR3 is 14 residues long. The DNA for the CDR3 is TGTGCCAGCAGTGAAATCAGGGGTGGCTATGGCTACACCTTC. Encoded protein: CASSEIRGGYGYTF.

This clonotype was seen a few times. One junction end does not reproduce the germline sequence, and a read error may be involved. DNA of the CDR3: TGTGCCAGTAGTACTCGACAGGGGACGAACGCTGAAGCTTTCTTT. Translating it yields CASSTRQGTNAEAFF. The V gene is TRBV19, the J gene TRBJ1-1, with TRBD1 matching over 8 bases. Per the germline V gene, CDR1 is LNHDA and CDR2 is SQIVND (reference sequence). This CDR3 is 15 amino acids long.

This clonotype was observed a handful of times. The DNA of the CDR3 is TGCAGTGCTAGAAACGACCCCAATCAGCCCCAGCATTTT. It specifies CSARNDPNQPQHF. The chain links TRBV20-1 to TRBJ1-5; unclear D gene. With 2 bases removed from V and 3 bases from J, the gap between germline ends came to 8 bases. The CDR3 contains 13 residues. CDR1 and CDR2 (germline): DFQATT, SNEGSKA (reference sequence).

The chain recombines TRBV7-2 with TRBJ2-1; 13 bases are a match to TRBD2. V lost 4 bases to trimming and J lost 9 bases; unmatched junction nucleotides: 9. This CDR3 has 16 amino acids. Germline values: CDR1 SGHTA, CDR2 FQGNSA. CDR3 sequence reads: CASSSRTSGGIGEQFF. The DNA of the CDR3 is TGTGCCAGCAGCTCTAGGACTAGCGGGGGTATCGGTGAGCAGTTCTTC.

In this sample, this clonotype turned up a few times. The chain joins TRBV6-1 to TRBJ1-5, with 10 bases aligning to TRBD1. CDR3 length equals 16 residues. The V gene's germline CDR1 is MNHNS and CDR2 SASEGT. The V gene end was trimmed by 2 bases and the J gene end by 7 bases; junction bases not matched to a gene: 8. The CDR3 is CASSERQGASLQPQHF. The CDR3 region has the DNA TGTGCCAGCAGTGAACGACAGGGGGCTAGTTTACAGCCCCAGCATTTT.

There are a few counts of this clonotype. This sequence joins TRBV25-1 and TRBJ1-4, with a tentative D call TRBD1 (5 bases). The V gene lost 2 bases and the J gene lost 2 bases, with 9 bases spanning the gap. Germline assignment: CDR1 MGHDK and CDR2 SYGVNS. The CDR3 extends over 15 amino acids. CDR3 DNA: TGTGCCAGCAGTGAAGGGGGGAGGACTAATGAAAAACTGTTTTTT. It specifies CASSEGGRTNEKLFF.